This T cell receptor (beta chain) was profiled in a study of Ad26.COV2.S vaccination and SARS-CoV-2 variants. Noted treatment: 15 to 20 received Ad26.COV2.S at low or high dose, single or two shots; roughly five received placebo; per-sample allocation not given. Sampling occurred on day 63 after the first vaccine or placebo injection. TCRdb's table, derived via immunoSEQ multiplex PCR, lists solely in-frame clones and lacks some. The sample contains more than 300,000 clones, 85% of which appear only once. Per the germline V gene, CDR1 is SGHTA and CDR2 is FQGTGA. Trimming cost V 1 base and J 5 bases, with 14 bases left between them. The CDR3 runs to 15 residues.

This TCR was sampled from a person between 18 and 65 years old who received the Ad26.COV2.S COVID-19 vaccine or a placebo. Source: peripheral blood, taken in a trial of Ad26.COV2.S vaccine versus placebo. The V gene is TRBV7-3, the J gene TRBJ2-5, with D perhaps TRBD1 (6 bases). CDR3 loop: CASSLNWGPRETQYF. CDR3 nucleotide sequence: TGTGCCAGCAGCTTAAATTGGGGGCCGAGGGAGACCCAGTACTTC.